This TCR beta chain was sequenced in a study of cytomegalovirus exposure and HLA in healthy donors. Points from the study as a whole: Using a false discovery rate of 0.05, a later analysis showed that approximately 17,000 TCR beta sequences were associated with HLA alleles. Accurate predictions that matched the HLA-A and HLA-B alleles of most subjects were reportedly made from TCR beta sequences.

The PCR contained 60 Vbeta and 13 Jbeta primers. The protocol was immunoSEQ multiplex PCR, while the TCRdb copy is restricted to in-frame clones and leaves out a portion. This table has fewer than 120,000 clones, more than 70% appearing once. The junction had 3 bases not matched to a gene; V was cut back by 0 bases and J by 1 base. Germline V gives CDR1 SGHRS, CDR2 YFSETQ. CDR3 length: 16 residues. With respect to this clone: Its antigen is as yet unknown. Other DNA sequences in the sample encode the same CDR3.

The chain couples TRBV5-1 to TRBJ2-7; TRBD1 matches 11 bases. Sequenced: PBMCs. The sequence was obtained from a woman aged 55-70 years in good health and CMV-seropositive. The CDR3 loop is CASSLGGTGGSYEQYF. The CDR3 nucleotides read TGCGCCAGCAGCTTGGGGGGGACAGGGGGTTCCTACGAGCAGTACTTC.